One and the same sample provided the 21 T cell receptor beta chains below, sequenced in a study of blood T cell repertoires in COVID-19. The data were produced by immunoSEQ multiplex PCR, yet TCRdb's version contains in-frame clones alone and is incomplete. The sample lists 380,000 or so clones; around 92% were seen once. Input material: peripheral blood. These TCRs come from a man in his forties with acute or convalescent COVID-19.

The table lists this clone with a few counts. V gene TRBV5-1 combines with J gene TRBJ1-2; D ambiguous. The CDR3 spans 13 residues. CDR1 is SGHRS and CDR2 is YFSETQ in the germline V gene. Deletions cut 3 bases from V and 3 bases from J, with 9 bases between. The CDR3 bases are TGCGCCAGCAGCTCCGTAGGAGACTATGGCTACACCTTC. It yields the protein CASSSVGDYGYTF.

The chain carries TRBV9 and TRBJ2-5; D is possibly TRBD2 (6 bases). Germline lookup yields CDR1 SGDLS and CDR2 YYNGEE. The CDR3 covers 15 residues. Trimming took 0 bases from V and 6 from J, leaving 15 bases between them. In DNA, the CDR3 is TGTGCCAGCAGCGTAGACCTTAGGGAGGACCAGACCCAGTACTTC. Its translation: CASSVDLREDQTQYF.

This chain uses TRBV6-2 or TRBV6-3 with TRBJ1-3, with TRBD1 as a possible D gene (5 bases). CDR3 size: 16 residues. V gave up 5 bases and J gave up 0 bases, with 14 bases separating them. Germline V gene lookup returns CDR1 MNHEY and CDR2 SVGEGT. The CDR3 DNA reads TGTGCCAGCAGTCCGACTCAGGGTCTCTCTGGAAACACCATATATTTT. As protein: CASSPTQGLSGNTIYF.

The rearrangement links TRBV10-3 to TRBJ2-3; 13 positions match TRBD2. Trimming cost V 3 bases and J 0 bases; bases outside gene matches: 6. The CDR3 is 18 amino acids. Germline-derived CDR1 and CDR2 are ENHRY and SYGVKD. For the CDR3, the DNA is TGTGCCATCAGTGAACGGACTAGCGGGGGTTTCAGCACAGATACGCAGTATTTT. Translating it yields CAISERTSGGFSTDTQYF.

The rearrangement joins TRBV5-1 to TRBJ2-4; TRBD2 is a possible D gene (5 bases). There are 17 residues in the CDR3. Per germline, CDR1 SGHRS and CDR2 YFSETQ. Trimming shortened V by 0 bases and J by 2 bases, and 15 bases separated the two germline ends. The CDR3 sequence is CASSLVWGALPKNIQYF. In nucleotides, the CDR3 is TGCGCCAGCAGCTTGGTCTGGGGAGCTCTTCCCAAAAACATTCAGTACTTC.

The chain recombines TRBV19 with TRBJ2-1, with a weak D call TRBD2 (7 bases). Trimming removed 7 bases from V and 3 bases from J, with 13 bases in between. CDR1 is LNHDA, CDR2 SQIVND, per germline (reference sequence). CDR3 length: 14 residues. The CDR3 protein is CASNTRGRYNEQFF. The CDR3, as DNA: TGTGCCAGTAATACGCGGGGGCGCTACAATGAGCAGTTCTTC.

The CDR3 DNA is TGTGCCAGCTCACCCCGGGGTCCAGATACGCAGTATTTT. Encoded protein: CASSPRGPDTQYF. The chain links TRBV18 to TRBJ2-3; D perhaps matches TRBD2 (5 bases). With 3 bases removed from V and 4 bases from J, the gap between germline ends came to 8 bases. This CDR3 spans 13 amino acids. CDR1 is KGHSH and CDR2 is LQKENI in the germline V gene.

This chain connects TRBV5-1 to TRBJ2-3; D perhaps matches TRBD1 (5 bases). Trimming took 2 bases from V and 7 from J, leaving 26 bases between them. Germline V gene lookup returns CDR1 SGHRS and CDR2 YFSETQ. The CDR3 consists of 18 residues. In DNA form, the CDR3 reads TGCGCCAGCAGCTTCACCCTCCTAGGGGTCGGCGTATCGTATACGCAGTATTTT. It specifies CASSFTLLGVGVSYTQYF.

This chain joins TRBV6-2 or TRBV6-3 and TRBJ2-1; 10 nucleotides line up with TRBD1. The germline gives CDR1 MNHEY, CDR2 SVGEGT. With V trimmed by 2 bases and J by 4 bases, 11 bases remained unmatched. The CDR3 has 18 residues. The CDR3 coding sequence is TGTGCCAGCAGTTACCCGCGGACAGGGGGAATACATTACAATGAGCAGTTCTTC. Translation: CASSYPRTGGIHYNEQFF.

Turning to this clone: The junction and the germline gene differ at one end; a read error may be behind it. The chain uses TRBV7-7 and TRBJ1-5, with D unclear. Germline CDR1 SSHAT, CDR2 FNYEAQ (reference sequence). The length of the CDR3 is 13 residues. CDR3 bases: TGTGCTAGCAGCTTAGATCTCGGTCAGCCCCAGCATTTT. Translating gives CASSLDLGQPQHF.

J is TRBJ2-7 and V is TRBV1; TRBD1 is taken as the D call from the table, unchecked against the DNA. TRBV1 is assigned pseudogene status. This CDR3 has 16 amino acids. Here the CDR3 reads CTSSQDLRNRVYEQYF. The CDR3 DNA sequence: TGCACCAGCAGCCAAGATCTTAGGAACAGGGTCTACGAGCAGTACTTC.

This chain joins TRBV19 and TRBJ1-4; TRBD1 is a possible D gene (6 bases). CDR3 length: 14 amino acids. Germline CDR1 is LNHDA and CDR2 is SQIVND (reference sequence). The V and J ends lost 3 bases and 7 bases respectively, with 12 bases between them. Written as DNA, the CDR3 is TGTGCCAGTAGTATTGGTCCAGGGGTTGAAAAACTGTTTTTT. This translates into CASSIGPGVEKLFF.

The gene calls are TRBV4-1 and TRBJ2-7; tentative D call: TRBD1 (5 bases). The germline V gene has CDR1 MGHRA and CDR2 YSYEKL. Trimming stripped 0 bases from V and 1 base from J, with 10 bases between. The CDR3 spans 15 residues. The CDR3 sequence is CASSQEVTASYEQYF. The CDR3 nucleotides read TGCGCCAGCAGCCAAGAGGTGACAGCATCCTACGAGCAGTACTTC.

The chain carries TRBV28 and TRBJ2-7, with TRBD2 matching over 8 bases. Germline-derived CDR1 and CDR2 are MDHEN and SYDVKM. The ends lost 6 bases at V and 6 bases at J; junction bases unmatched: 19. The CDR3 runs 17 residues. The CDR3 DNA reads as TGTGCCAGCAGCTCGCACTGCCCGCGGGGGGATCGGTGCGAGCAGTACTTC. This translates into CASSSHCPRGDRCEQYF.

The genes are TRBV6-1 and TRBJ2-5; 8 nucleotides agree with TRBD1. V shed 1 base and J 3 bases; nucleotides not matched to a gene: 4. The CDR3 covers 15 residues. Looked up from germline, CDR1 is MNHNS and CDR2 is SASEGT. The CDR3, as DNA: TGTGCCAGCAGTGAAGTCAGGACAGGGAAAGAGACCCAGTACTTC. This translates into CASSEVRTGKETQYF.

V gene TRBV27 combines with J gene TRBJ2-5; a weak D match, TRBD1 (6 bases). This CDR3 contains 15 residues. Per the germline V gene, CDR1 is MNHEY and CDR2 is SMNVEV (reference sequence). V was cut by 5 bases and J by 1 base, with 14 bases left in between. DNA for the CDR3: TGTGCCAGCAGTCTTACCTGGACAGTCCAAGAGACCCAGTACTTC. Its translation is CASSLTWTVQETQYF.

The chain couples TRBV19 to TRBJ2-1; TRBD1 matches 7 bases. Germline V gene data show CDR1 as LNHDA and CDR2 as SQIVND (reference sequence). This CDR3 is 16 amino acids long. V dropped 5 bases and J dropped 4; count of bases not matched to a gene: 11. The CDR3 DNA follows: TGTGCCAGTAGTTTCAAGGGACAGAGTATATACAATGAGCAGTTCTTC. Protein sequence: CASSFKGQSIYNEQFF.

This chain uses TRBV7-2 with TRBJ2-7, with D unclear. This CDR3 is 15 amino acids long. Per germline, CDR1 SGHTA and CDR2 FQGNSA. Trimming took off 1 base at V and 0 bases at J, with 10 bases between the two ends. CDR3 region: CASSLDSLRSYEQYF. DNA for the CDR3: TGTGCCAGCAGCTTAGATTCTTTGCGCTCCTACGAGCAGTACTTC.

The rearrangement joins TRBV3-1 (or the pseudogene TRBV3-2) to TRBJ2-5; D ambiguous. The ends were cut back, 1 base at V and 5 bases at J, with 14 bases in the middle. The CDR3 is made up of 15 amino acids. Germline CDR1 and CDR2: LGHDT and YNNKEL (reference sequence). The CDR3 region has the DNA TGTGCCAGCAGCCAAGTACGAGGAGCGCCGGAGACCCAGTACTTC. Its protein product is CASSQVRGAPETQYF.

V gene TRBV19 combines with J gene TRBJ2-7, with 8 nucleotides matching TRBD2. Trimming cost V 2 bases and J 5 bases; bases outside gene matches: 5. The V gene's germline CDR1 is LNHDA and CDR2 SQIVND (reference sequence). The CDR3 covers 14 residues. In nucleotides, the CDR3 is TGTGCCAGTAGTATATCGGGAGGGTCCCACGAGCAGTACTTC. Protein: CASSISGGSHEQYF. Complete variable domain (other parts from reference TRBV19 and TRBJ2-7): DGGITQSPKYLFRKEGQNVTLSCEQNLNHDAMYWYRQDPGQGLRLIYYSQIVNDFQKGDIAEGYSVSREKKESFPLTVTSAQKNPTAFYLCASSISGGSHEQYFGPGTRLTVT.

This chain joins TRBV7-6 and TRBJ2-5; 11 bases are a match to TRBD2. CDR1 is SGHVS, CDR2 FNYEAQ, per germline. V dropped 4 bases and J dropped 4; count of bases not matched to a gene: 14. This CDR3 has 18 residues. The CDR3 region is CASSSLAGGPAAPETQYF. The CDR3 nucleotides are TGTGCCAGCAGCTCTTTAGCGGGAGGGCCGGCGGCCCCAGAGACCCAGTACTTC.